One and the same sample provided the 21 T cell receptor beta chains below, sequenced in a study of blood T cell repertoires in COVID-19 (dated by TCRdb to 2019 to 2021). Library generation was performed with the immunoSEQ multiplex PCR assay. The immuneACCESS repertoire file appears here via TCRdb, limited to in-frame rearrangements. These files lack a portion of the clones; in checked studies, under half of the deficit traces to unresolved V genes, and the cause of the others is not known. In this sample the table shows more than 85,000 clones, about 71% of which occur a single time. In total, the top ten clones hold around 4.5% of the sample. Sequenced sample: peripheral blood. These receptors all stem from a woman in her forties or fifties with acute or convalescent COVID-19.

The chain employs TRBV28 and TRBJ1-2; 9 nucleotides match TRBD1. The CDR3 spans 13 residues. The germline V gene has CDR1 MDHEN and CDR2 SYDVKM. V lost 8 bases to trimming and J lost 7 bases; unmatched junction nucleotides: 8. In DNA form, the CDR3 reads TGTGCCAGCGGAACCGGGACAGGGTTTGGCTACACCTTC. Protein product: CASGTGTGFGYTF.

This clone has a handful of counts. V usage is TRBV5-1 and J usage is TRBJ2-1; TRBD1 matches at 12 bases. Germline values: CDR1 SGHRS, CDR2 YFSETQ. The CDR3 covers 15 residues. V trimming: 4 bases; J trimming: 7 bases; junction bases outside the gene matches: 6. CDR3 in amino acids: CASSGGQGATNEQFF. CDR3 bases: TGCGCCAGCAGCGGGGGACAGGGGGCGACGAATGAGCAGTTCTTC.

This chain connects TRBV30 to TRBJ2-7, with D possibly matching TRBD2 (6 bases). V lost 2 bases and J lost 5, with 13 bases in between. The CDR3 is made up of 13 amino acids. Germline CDR1 and CDR2: GTSNPN and SVGIG (reference sequence). The CDR3 region is CAWSSGLQNEQYF. The DNA of the CDR3 is TGTGCCTGGAGTTCGGGACTCCAAAACGAGCAGTACTTC.

This clone was observed a handful of times. Germline and junction disagree at one end, which may indicate a read error. V is TRBV27 and J is TRBJ2-3; no clear D gene. The CDR3 is 16 amino acids. Germline V gene lookup returns CDR1 MNHEY and CDR2 SMNVEV (reference sequence). The CDR3 spells CASSLSPPTRTDTQYF. The CDR3 nucleotides are TGTGCCAGCAGTCTATCTCCCCCGACACGCACAGATACGCAGTATTTT.

The V gene is TRBV7-2, the J gene TRBJ1-2; 7 bases match TRBD1. CDR1 is SGHTA, CDR2 FQGNSA, per germline. Trimming cost V 5 bases and J 6 bases; bases outside gene matches: 9. CDR3 length: 14 residues. The CDR3 protein is CASSAGDRLDGYTF. The CDR3 region has the DNA TGTGCCAGCAGCGCCGGGGACAGATTGGATGGCTACACCTTC.

This clone has a handful of counts. The gene calls are TRBV4-1 and TRBJ1-5; 7 bases fit TRBD1. The CDR3 is made up of 17 amino acids. The junction had 8 bases not matched to a gene; V was cut back by 1 base and J by 2 bases. Germline CDR1 is MGHRA and CDR2 is YSYEKL. Here the CDR3 reads CASSQGSGGSGNQPQHF. The CDR3, as DNA: TGCGCCAGCAGCCAAGGCTCAGGGGGTAGTGGCAATCAGCCCCAGCATTTT.

The chain combines TRBV30 with TRBJ1-1; 7 bases match TRBD1. V dropped 4 bases and J dropped 3; count of bases not matched to a gene: 2. Per the germline V gene, CDR1 is GTSNPN and CDR2 is SVGIG (reference sequence). The CDR3 contains 12 residues. The CDR3 here is CAWKQGHTEAFF. In nucleotides, the CDR3 is TGTGCCTGGAAACAGGGGCACACTGAAGCTTTCTTT.

The chain recombines TRBV7-9 with TRBJ2-3; TRBD2 matches at 9 bases. The CDR3 is 17 amino acids. Germline trimming cut 2 bases from V and 5 bases from J; bases unmatched to any gene: 11. CDR1 is SEHNR and CDR2 is FQNEAQ in the germline V gene (reference sequence). CDR3 sequence (DNA): TGTGCCAGCAGCTTATCGGGTCGGCGGGGGGGCGGAGATACGCAGTATTTT. It codes for CASSLSGRRGGGDTQYF.

This clone was seen only once. The chain combines TRBV19 with TRBJ1-1, with 7 bases lining up with TRBD1. The V segment lost 5 bases and the J segment 1 base; nucleotides outside the gene matches: 1. The CDR3 covers 13 residues. Per the germline V gene, CDR1 is LNHDA and CDR2 is SQIVND (reference sequence). The chain's CDR3 is CASSRTGNTEAFF. The CDR3 coding sequence is TGTGCCAGTAGTCGGACAGGGAACACTGAAGCTTTCTTT. Drawing the rest from reference TRBV19 and TRBJ1-1, the complete variable domain is DGGITQSPKYLFRKEGQNVTLSCEQNLNHDAMYWYRQDPGQGLRLIYYSQIVNDFQKGDIAEGYSVSREKKESFPLTVTSAQKNPTAFYLCASSRTGNTEAFFGQGTRLTVV.

This chain uses TRBV7-2 with TRBJ1-1, with D possibly being TRBD1 (6 bases). CDR1 SGHTA and CDR2 FQGNSA come from the germline V gene. The CDR3 spans 13 residues. Trimming stripped 5 bases from V and 7 bases from J, with 14 bases between. CDR3 nucleotide sequence: TGTGCCAGCAGCGACAGGTTATTCAGTGAAGCTTTCTTT. It yields the protein CASSDRLFSEAFF.

This chain connects TRBV7-9 to TRBJ2-5; the D is unclear. V was trimmed by 7 bases and J by 2 bases, leaving 17 bases between them. This CDR3 has 15 amino acids. CDR1 is SEHNR, CDR2 FQNEAQ, per germline (reference sequence). CDR3 sequence reads: CASTRLQHQQETQYF. Here the CDR3 DNA reads TGTGCCAGCACCAGATTACAGCATCAACAAGAGACCCAGTACTTC.

The chain employs TRBV3-1 (or the pseudogene TRBV3-2) and TRBJ2-5; D not certain. CDR3 size: 14 residues. The germline V and J ends were trimmed by 3 bases and 3 bases, with 11 bases remaining between them. Germline CDR1 reads LGHDT; CDR2 reads YNNKEL (reference sequence). This chain's CDR3 is CASSQLGAKETQYF. The CDR3 DNA reads TGTGCCAGCAGCCAGCTCGGTGCTAAAGAGACCCAGTACTTC.

Of note for this clone: Other nucleotide sequences from this sample produce the same CDR3. The rearrangement uses TRBV19 and TRBJ1-1, with TRBD1 matching 9 bases. Germline CDR1 LNHDA, CDR2 SQIVND (reference sequence). The CDR3 has 17 residues. Trimming took 9 bases from V and 5 from J; bases not matched to a gene: 19. The CDR3: CARVHRQGGGFLTEAFF. CDR3 coding DNA: TGTGCCAGAGTACATCGACAGGGGGGCGGTTTTTTGACTGAAGCTTTCTTT.

The chain has TRBV19 and TRBJ2-1; the match to TRBD2 covers 12 bases. The CDR3 loop spans 19 amino acids. V gave up 3 bases and J gave up 6 bases; unmatched junction bases: 15. Germline assignment: CDR1 LNHDA and CDR2 SQIVND (reference sequence). In DNA form, the CDR3 reads TGTGCCAGTAGTATGGGGCTAGCGGGGGGGCTCCTGGTGGGCAATGAGCAGTTCTTC. This codes for CASSMGLAGGLLVGNEQFF.

This sequence joins TRBV3-1 (or the pseudogene TRBV3-2) and TRBJ1-4; 8 bases are a match to TRBD1. Germline V lookup: CDR1 LGHDT, CDR2 YNNKEL (reference sequence). CDR3 length: 17 residues. Losses at the gene ends were 0 bases for V and 10 bases for J; bases not matched to a gene: 13. CDR3 nucleotides: TGTGCCAGCAGCCAAGAAGGACAGGGCTCTCTTTCGCGAAAACTGTTTTTT. This gives the protein CASSQEGQGSLSRKLFF.

The chain carries TRBV28 and TRBJ1-6; 9 bases map to TRBD1. Germline CDR1 reads MDHEN; CDR2 reads SYDVKM. The J segment lost 14 bases and the V segment lost 10 bases, leaving 12 bases of the junction unmatched. This CDR3 has 13 residues. The CDR3 DNA sequence: TGTGCCACCACAGGGGGCCTAAGGATATCCCTCCACTTT. Amino acids: CATTGGLRISLHF.

The V and J genes are TRBV4-3 and TRBJ1-2; weak D call: TRBD1 (5 bases). Germline CDR1 and CDR2: LGHNA and YSLEER. The CDR3 consists of 14 residues. V shed 4 bases and J shed 1 base, with 10 bases lying between them. CDR3: CASSPTEDNYGYTF. DNA of the CDR3: TGCGCCAGCAGCCCGACAGAAGATAACTATGGCTACACCTTC.

The chain combines TRBV19 with TRBJ2-1, with 8 bases fitting TRBD1. Trimming cost V 3 bases and J 8 bases; bases outside gene matches: 3. CDR3 size: 13 residues. CDR1 and CDR2 (germline): LNHDA, SQIVND (reference sequence). The CDR3 sequence is CASSIGQGYEQFF. Here the CDR3 DNA reads TGTGCCAGTAGTATTGGACAGGGTTATGAGCAGTTCTTC.

This clone has only one observation. The junction does not match germline at one end; this may be a read error. This chain uses TRBV28 with TRBJ1-6; 7 nucleotides align to TRBD1. The CDR3 length is 13 residues. CDR1 and CDR2 from the germline V gene are MDHEN and SYDVKM. The chain's CDR3 is CAGQETYNSPLHF. CDR3 in DNA: TGCGCCGGACAGGAAACTTATAATTCACCCCTCCACTTT. Looking up the rest from reference TRBV28 and TRBJ1-6 gives the full variable domain: DVKVTQSSRYLVKRTGEKVFLECVQDMDHENMFWYRQDPGLGLRLIYFSYDVKMKEKGDIPEGYSVSREKKERFSLILESASTNQTSMYLCAGQETYNSPLHFGNGTRLTVT.

This rearrangement joins TRBV6-1 to TRBJ1-2; D gene uncertain. Trimming left V 3 bases short and J 8 bases short, with 13 bases between. The CDR3 has 13 amino acids. Germline assignment: CDR1 MNHNS and CDR2 SASEGT. Here the CDR3 reads CASSEAGTRGYTF. DNA for the CDR3: TGTGCCAGCAGTGAGGCGGGCACAAGAGGCTACACCTTC.

The chain uses TRBV2 and TRBJ2-1; the D is unclear. V lost 5 bases and J 0 bases, leaving 5 bases between the germline ends. Germline values: CDR1 SNHLY, CDR2 FYNNEI. CDR3 length equals 13 residues. As DNA, the CDR3 is TGTGCCAGCAGTCTCAGCTCCTACAATGAGCAGTTCTTC. It translates to CASSLSSYNEQFF.